These 8 T cell receptor beta chains were sequenced from one sample in a study of OX40 agonist ivuxolimab in advanced cancers. The receptor library was made with the immunoSEQ multiplex PCR assay. What TCRdb holds here is the immuneACCESS table cut down to in-frame rearrangements. Part of the clones is not present; checked against another copy, under half of the missing clones reflect an unresolved V gene, and the others are unexplained. The sample data list 60,000 to 65,000 clones, and more than 85% of these were observed just once. In total, the top ten clones hold 0.44% of the sample. The specimen was CD4+ or CD8+ T cells sorted from blood, collected in a trial of the OX40 agonist ivuxolimab. The receptors come from an adult with an advanced solid tumor such as melanoma, head and neck, liver or kidney cancer.

The chain employs TRBV19 and TRBJ2-1; 10 bases line up with TRBD2. Germline values: CDR1 LNHDA, CDR2 SQIVND (reference sequence). After removal of 2 bases from V and 9 bases from J, the junction contained 10 bases not matched to a gene. CDR3 length equals 16 residues. This CDR3 is CASSIKAGGPEGEQFF. For the CDR3, the DNA is TGTGCCAGTAGTATAAAAGCGGGAGGGCCGGAAGGTGAGCAGTTCTTC.

The gene calls are TRBV6-1 and TRBJ2-2; 9 nucleotides match TRBD1. Germline V CDR1 and CDR2: MNHNS, SASEGT. V gave up 9 bases and J gave up 4 bases; unmatched junction bases: 6. The CDR3 extends over 14 amino acids. The CDR3 loop is CASGGTGTTGELFF. The CDR3 DNA is TGTGCCAGTGGCGGGACAGGGACCACCGGGGAGCTGTTTTTT.

The V call is TRBV6-5, the J call TRBJ2-3, with TRBD1 matching 7 bases. The CDR3 sequence is 13 residues long. J gave up 5 bases and V 7 bases, and 6 bases lay outside the gene matches. Germline V lookup: CDR1 MNHEY, CDR2 SVGAGI. Written as DNA, the CDR3 is TGTGCCAGCACCAGAGGGACAGAAGATACGCAGTATTTT. Translation: CASTRGTEDTQYF.

This clone showed up just once. The chain is built from TRBV5-1 and TRBJ1-1; a possible D gene is TRBD1 (5 bases). This CDR3 contains 15 residues. Germline lookup yields CDR1 SGHRS and CDR2 YFSETQ. Trimming stripped 1 base from V and 0 bases from J, with 10 bases between. The CDR3 loop reads CASSLQAGLNTEAFF. DNA of the CDR3: TGCGCCAGCAGCTTGCAGGCAGGGTTGAACACTGAAGCTTTCTTT.

The V gene is TRBV30, the J gene TRBJ1-6; a possible D gene is TRBD1 (6 bases). The V and J ends lost 3 bases and 10 bases respectively, with 16 bases between them. Germline assignment: CDR1 GTSNPN and CDR2 SVGIG (reference sequence). The CDR3 is 14 amino acids. The CDR3 DNA is TGTGCCTGGAGAAGGGACGGACAGAACTCACCCCTCCACTTT. Translating it yields CAWRRDGQNSPLHF.

This chain links TRBV18 with TRBJ2-3; 7 bases align to TRBD1. V shed 2 bases, J shed 4 bases, and the junction held 6 bases outside the gene matches. The CDR3 is 15 residues long. Germline V lookup: CDR1 KGHSH, CDR2 LQKENI. The CDR3 DNA reads as TGTGCCAGCTCACCAAGACAGGGAAGCGCAGATACGCAGTATTTT. It yields the protein CASSPRQGSADTQYF.

V is TRBV4-1 and J is TRBJ2-5, with D tentatively TRBD1 or TRBD2 (6 bases each). Germline CDR1 MGHRA, CDR2 YSYEKL. The CDR3 extends over 15 amino acids. V was clipped by 1 base and J by 4 bases, with 13 bases between them. Here the CDR3 DNA reads TGCGCCAGCAGCCAAGGAAGCAGGGGAGGAGAGACCCAGTACTTC. Residues: CASSQGSRGGETQYF.

Turning to this clone: The junction differs from germline at one of its ends, possibly a read error. The V call is TRBV7-7, the J call TRBJ2-5, with 9 bases matching TRBD2. The CDR3 is 15 residues long. The germline CDR1 and CDR2 sequences are SSHAT and FNYEAQ (reference sequence). The chain's CDR3 is CAGSLEVAGVKTQYF. The CDR3 nucleotides read TGTGCCGGCAGCTTAGAGGTAGCGGGAGTCAAGACCCAGTACTTC.